The clone carrying this T cell receptor beta chain was seen many times. Its antigen is undetermined. CDR1 is SEHNR, CDR2 FQNEAQ, per germline (reference sequence). The CDR3 spans 15 residues. The germline V and J ends were trimmed by 4 bases and 2 bases, with 14 bases remaining between them. The library was built from roughly 400 ng RNA with molecular barcoded adaptors for alpha/delta and beta/gamma chains. TCRdb called the reads again in MiXCR, with one record for every CDR3 protein. This repertoire shows about 130,000 distinct CDR3 sequences, 10% to 15% found once; its top ten account for approximately 11%. This specimen comes from a study of read filtering for tumor transcriptome and immune sequencing. Findings of the study overall: Even smaller IR-seq throughput identified most shared clonotypes. Correlation between methods rose after single-read clonotypes were removed.

The V call is TRBV7-9, the J call TRBJ1-1; TRBD1 might be the D (6 bases). What was sequenced was a population of CD138-negative cells sorted from bone marrow. The sequence was obtained from a donor aged 40 or over with multiple myeloma. The CDR3 spells CASSSPRGGNTEAFF. The CDR3 bases are TGTGCCAGCAGCTCCCCCAGGGGTGGAAACACTGAAGCTTTCTTT.